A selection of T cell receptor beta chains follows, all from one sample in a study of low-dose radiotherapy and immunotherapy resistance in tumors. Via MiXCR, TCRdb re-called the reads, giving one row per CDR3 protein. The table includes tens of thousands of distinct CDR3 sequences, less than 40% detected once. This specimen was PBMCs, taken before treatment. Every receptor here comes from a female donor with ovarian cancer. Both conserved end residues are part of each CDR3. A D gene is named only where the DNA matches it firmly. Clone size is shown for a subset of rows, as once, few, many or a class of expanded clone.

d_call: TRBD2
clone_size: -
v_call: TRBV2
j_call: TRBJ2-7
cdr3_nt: TGTGCCAGCCGGGGGGGGAGTTGGTACGAGCAGTACTTC
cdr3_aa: CASRGGSWYEQYF

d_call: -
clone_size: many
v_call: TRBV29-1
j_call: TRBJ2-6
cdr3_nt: TGCAGCGTTCTGCATGGGGCCAACGTCCTGACTTTC
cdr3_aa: CSVLHGANVLTF

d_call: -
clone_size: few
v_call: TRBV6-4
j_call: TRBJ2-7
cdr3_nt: TGTGCCAGCAGCAGACACCTCTACGAGCAGTACTTC
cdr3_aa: CASSRHLYEQYF

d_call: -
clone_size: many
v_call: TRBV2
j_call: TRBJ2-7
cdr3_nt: TGTGCCAGCAGTGAATTGGCGGCAGCACCTAACTACGAGCAGTACTTC
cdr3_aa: CASSELAAAPNYEQYF

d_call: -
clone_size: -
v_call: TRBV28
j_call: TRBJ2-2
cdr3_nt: TGTGCCAGCAGTATCTTAGTTCCGACCGGGGAGCTGTTTTTT
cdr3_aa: CASSILVPTGELFF

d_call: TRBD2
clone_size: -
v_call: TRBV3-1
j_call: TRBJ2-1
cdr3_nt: TGTGCCAGCAGCACCCGACTAGCGAATGAGCAGTTCTTC
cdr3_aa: CASSTRLANEQFF

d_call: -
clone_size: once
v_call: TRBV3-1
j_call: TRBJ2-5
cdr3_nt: TGTGCCAGCAGCCAAGCAGGGTCGGGGACCCAGTACTTC
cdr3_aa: CASSQAGSGTQYF

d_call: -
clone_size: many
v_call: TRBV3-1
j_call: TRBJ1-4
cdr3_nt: TGTGCCAGCAGCCAAGGAGGGGCGGCCTGGAAACTGTTTTTT
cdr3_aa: CASSQGGAAWKLFF

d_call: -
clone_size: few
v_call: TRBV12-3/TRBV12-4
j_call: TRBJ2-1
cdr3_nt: TGTGCCAGCAGTGTTCTACAGGGAGGTAATGAGCAGTTCTTC
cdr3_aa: CASSVLQGGNEQFF

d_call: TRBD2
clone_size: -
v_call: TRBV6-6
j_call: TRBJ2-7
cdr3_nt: TGTGCCAGCAGCCCCCCCGGGACTAGCGTCTCCTACGAGCAGTACTTC
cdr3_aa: CASSPPGTSVSYEQYF

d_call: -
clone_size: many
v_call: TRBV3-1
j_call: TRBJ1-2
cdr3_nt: TGTGCCAGCAGCCAAGATTCGGCGGCGCTGTATGGCTACACCTTC
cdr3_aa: CASSQDSAALYGYTF

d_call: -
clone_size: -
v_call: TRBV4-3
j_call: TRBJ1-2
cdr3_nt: TGCGCCAGCAGCCAAGATTCCGGGACCTATGGCTACACCTTC
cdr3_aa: CASSQDSGTYGYTF

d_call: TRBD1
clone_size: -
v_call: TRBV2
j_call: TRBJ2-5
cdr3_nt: TGTGCCAGCAGTGCAGAAACAGGGGTCAATGAGCAGTACTTC
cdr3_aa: CASSAETGVNEQYF

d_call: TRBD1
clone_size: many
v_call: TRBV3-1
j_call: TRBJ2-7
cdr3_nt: TGTGCCAGCAGTCATCAGGGGGCCCACGAGCAGTACTTC
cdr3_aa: CASSHQGAHEQYF

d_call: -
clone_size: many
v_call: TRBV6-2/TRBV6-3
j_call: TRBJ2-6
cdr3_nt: TGTGCCAGCAGTGAAAGGAGGTCTGGGGCCAACGTCCTGACTTTC
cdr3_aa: CASSERRSGANVLTF

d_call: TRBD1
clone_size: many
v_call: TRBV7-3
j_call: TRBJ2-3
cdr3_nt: TGTGCCAGCAGCACAGGGACAGGGTGGACAGATACGCAGTATTTT
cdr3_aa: CASSTGTGWTDTQYF

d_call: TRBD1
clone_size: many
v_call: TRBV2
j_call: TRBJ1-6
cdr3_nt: TGTGCCAGCAGGAGGGACAGCAATTCACCCCTCCACTTT
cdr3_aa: CASRRDSNSPLHF

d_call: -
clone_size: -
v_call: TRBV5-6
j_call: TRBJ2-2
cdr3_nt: TGTGCCAGCAGCTTGGTCGGGGCTCCCCCCGGGGAGCTGTTTTTT
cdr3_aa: CASSLVGAPPGELFF

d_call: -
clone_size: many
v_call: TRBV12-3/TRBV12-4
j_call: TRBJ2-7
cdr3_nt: TGTGCCAGCAGTGAACTGGACAGACCCTCCTACGAGCAGTACTTC
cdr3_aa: CASSELDRPSYEQYF

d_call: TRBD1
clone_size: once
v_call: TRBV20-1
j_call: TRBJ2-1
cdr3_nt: TGCAGTGCTACTGGGACAGGGGGATACAATGAGCAGTTCTTC
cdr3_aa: CSATGTGGYNEQFF